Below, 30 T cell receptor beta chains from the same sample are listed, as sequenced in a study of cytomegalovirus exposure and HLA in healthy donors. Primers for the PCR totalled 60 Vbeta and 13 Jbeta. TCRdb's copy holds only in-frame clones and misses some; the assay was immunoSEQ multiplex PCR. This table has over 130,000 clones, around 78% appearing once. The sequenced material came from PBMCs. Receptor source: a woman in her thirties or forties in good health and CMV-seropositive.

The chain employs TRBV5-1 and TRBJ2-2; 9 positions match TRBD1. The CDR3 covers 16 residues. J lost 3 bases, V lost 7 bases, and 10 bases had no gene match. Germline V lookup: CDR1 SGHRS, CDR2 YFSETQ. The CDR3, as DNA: TGCGCCAGCTCCGGACAGGGGCTTATGTACACCGGGGAGCTGTTTTTT. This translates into CASSGQGLMYTGELFF.

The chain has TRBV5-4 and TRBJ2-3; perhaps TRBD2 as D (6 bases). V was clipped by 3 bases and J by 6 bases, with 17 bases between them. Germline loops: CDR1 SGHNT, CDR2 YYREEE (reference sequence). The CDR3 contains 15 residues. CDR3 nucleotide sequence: TGTGCCAGCAGCTCCGGACTAAGGAGTTCTGATACGCAGTATTTT. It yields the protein CASSSGLRSSDTQYF.

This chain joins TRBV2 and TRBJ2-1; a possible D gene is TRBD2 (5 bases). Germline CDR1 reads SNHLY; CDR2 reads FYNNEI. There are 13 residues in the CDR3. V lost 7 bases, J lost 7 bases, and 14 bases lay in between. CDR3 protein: CASKRMGGNEQFF. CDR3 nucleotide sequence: TGTGCCAGCAAAAGGATGGGCGGGAATGAGCAGTTCTTC.

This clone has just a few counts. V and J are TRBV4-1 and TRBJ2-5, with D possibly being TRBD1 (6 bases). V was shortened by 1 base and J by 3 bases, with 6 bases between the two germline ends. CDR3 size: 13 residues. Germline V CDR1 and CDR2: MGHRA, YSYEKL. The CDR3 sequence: CASSQGTEETQYF. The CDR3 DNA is TGCGCCAGCAGCCAAGGGACAGAAGAGACCCAGTACTTC.

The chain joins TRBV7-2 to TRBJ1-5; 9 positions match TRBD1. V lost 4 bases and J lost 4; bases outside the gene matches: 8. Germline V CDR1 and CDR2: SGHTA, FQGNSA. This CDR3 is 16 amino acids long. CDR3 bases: TGTGCCAGCAGCTCGATGGGGGACAGGGAGAATCAGCCCCAGCATTTT. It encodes CASSSMGDRENQPQHF.

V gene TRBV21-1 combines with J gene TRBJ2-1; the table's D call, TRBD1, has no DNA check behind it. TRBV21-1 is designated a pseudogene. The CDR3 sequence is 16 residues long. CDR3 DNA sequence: TGTGCCAGCAGCAAAGAAGGACAGCGGTACTACAATGAGCAGTTCTTC. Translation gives CASSKEGQRYYNEQFF.

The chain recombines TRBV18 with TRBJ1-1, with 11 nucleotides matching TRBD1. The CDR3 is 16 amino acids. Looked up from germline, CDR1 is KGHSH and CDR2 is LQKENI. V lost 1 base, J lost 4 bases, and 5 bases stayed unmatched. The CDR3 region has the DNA TGTGCCAGCTCACCACGGACAGGGGGCGCGGTCACTGAAGCTTTCTTT. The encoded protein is CASSPRTGGAVTEAFF. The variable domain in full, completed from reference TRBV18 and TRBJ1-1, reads NAGVMQNPRHLVRRRGQEARLRCSPMKGHSHVYWYRQLPEEGLKFMVYLQKENIIDESGMPKERFSAEFPKEGPSILRIQQVVRGDSAAYFCASSPRTGGAVTEAFFGQGTRLTVV.

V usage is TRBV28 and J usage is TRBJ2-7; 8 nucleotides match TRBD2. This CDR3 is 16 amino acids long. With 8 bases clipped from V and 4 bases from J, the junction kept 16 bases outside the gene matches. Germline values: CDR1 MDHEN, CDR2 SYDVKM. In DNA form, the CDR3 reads TGTGCCAGCTCCTTATGGGGGTCGGGAGGGCGATACGAGCAGTACTTC. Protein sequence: CASSLWGSGGRYEQYF.

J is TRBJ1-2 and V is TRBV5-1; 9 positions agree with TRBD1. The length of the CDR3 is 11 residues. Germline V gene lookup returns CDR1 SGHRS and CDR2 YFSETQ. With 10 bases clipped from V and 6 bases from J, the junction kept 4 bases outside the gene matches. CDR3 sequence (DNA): TGCGCCTCGGGACAGGGTAATGGCTACACCTTC. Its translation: CASGQGNGYTF.

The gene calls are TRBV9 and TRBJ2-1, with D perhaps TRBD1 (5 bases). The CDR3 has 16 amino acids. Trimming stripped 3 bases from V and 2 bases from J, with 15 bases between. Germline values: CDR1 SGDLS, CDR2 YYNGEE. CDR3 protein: CASSALGHGAYNEQFF. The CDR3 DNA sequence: TGTGCCAGCAGCGCCCTCGGACACGGAGCCTACAATGAGCAGTTCTTC.

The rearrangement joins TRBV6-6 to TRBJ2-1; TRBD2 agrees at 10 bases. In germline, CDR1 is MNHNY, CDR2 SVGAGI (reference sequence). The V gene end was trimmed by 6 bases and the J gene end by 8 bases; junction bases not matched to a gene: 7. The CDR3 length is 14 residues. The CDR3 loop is CASRSSGSFDEQFF. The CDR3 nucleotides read TGTGCCAGCAGGTCTAGCGGGAGTTTCGATGAGCAGTTCTTC.

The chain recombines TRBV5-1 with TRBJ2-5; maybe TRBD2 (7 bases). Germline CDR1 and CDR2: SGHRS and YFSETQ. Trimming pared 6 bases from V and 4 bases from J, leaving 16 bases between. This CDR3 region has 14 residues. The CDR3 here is CASNPQGGGETQYF. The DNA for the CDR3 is TGCGCCAGCAACCCCCAAGGGGGGGGAGAGACCCAGTACTTC.

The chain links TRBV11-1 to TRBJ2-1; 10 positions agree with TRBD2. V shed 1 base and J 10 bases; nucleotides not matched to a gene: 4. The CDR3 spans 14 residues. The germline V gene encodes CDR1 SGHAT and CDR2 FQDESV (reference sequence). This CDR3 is CASSLGLAGVEQFF. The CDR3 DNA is TGTGCCAGCAGCTTAGGGCTAGCGGGAGTGGAGCAGTTCTTC.

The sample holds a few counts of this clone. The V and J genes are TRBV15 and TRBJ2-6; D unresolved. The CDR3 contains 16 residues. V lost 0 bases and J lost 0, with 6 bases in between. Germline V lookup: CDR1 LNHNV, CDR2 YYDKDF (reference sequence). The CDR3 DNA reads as TGTGCCACCAGCAGAGATCGAGACTCTGGGGCCAACGTCCTGACTTTC. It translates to CATSRDRDSGANVLTF.

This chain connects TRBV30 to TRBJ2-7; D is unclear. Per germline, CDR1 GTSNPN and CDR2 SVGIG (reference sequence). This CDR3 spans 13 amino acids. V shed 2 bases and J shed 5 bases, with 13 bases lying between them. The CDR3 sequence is CAWSPSLPDEQYF. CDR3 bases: TGTGCCTGGAGTCCATCCCTCCCGGACGAGCAGTACTTC.

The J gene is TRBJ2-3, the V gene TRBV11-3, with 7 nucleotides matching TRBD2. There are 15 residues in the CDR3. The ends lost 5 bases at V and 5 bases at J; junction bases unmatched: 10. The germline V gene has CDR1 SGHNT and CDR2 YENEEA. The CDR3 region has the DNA TGTGCCAGCAGCCTCGGCGGCGCGGGAGTAGATACGCAGTATTTT. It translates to CASSLGGAGVDTQYF.

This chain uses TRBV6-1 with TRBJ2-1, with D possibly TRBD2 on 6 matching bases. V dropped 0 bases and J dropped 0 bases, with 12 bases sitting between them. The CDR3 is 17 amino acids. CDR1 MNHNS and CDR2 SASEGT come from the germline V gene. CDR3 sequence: CASSEARLARSYNEQFF. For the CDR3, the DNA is TGTGCCAGCAGTGAAGCGCGTCTAGCGCGCTCCTACAATGAGCAGTTCTTC.

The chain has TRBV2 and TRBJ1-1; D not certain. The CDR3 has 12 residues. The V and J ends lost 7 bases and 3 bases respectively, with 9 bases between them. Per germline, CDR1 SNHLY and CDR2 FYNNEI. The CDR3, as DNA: TGTGCCAGCATCGGGAGCTACACTGAAGCTTTCTTT. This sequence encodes CASIGSYTEAFF.

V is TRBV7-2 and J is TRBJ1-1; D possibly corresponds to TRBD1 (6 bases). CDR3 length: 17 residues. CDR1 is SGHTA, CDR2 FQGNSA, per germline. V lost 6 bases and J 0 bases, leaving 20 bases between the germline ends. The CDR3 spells CASRHLGQSTLNTEAFF. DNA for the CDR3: TGTGCCAGCAGGCACCTCGGACAGTCAACTTTGAACACTGAAGCTTTCTTT.

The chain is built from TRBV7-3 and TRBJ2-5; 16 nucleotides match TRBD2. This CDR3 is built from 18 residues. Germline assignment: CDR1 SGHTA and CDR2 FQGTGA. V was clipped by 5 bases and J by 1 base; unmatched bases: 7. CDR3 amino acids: CASSHGTSGRGSQETQYF. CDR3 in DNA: TGTGCCAGCAGCCATGGGACTAGCGGGAGGGGGAGCCAAGAGACCCAGTACTTC.

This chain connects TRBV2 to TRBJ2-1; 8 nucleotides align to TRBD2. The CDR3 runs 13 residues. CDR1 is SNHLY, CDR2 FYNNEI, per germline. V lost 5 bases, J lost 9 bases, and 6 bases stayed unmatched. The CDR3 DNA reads TGTGCCAGCAGTTTCGAGCGGGAGATTGAGCAGTTCTTC. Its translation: CASSFEREIEQFF.

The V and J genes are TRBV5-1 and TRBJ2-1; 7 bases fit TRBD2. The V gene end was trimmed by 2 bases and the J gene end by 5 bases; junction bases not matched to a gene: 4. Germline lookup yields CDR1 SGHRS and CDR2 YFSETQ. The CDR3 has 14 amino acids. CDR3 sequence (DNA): TGCGCCAGCAGCTTTCAAGCGGGGAACAATGAGCAGTTCTTC. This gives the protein CASSFQAGNNEQFF. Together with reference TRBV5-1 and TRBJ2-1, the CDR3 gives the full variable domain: KAGVTQTPRYLIKTRGQQVTLSCSPISGHRSVSWYQQTPGQGLQFLFEYFSETQRNKGNFPGRFSGRQFSNSRSEMNVSTLELGDSALYLCASSFQAGNNEQFFGPGTRLTVL.

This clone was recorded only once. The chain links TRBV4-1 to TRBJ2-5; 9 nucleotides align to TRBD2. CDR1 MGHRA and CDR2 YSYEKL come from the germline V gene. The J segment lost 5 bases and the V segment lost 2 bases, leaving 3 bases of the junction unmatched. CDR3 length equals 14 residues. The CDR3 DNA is TGCGCCAGCAGCCAAATAGCGGGAGTGGAGACCCAGTACTTC. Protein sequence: CASSQIAGVETQYF.

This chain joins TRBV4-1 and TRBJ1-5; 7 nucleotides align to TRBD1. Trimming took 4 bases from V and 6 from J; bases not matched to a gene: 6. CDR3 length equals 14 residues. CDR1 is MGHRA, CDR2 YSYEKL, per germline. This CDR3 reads CASSLDRVGQPQHF. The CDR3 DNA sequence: TGCGCCAGCAGCCTAGACAGGGTTGGTCAGCCCCAGCATTTT.

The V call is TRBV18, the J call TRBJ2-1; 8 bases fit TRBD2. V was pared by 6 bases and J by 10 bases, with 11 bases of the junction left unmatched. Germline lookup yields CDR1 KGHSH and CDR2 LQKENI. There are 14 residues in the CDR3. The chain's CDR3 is CASSSGTSSLEQFF. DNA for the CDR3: TGTGCCAGCTCGTCCGGGACTAGTTCGCTAGAGCAGTTCTTC.

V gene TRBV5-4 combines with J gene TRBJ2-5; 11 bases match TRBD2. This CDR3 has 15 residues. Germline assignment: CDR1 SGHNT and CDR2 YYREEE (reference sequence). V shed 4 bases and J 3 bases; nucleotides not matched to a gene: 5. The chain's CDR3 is CASSLGGLAEETQYF. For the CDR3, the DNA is TGTGCCAGCAGCCTGGGGGGACTAGCGGAAGAGACCCAGTACTTC.

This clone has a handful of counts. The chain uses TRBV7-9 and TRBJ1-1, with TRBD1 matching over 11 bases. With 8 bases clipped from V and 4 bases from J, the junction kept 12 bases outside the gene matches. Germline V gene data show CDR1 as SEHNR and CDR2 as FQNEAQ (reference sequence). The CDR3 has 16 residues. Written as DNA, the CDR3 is TGTGCCAGCGTTGGGGGGGTCGGGACAGGGGGCACTGAAGCTTTCTTT. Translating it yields CASVGGVGTGGTEAFF. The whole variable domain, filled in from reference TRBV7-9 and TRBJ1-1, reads DTGVSQNPRHKITKRGQNVTFRCDPISEHNRLYWYRQTLGQGPEFLTYFQNEAQLEKSRLLSDRFSAERPKGSFSTLEIQRTEQGDSAMYLCASVGGVGTGGTEAFFGQGTRLTVV.

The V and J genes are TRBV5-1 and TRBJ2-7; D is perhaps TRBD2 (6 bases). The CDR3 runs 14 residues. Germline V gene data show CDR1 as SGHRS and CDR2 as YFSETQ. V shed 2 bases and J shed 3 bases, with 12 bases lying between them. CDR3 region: CASSFSGVDYEQYF. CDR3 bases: TGCGCCAGCAGCTTTAGCGGAGTAGACTACGAGCAGTACTTC.

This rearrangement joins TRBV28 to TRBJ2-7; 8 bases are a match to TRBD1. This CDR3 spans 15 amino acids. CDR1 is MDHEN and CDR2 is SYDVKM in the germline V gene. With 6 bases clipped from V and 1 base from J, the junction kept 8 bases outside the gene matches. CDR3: CASRGADRASYEQYF. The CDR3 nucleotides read TGTGCCAGCAGGGGAGCGGACAGGGCTTCCTACGAGCAGTACTTC.

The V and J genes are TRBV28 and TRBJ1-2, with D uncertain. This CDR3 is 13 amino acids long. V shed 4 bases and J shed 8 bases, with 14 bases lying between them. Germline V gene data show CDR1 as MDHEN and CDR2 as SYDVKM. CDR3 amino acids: CASSSADIRGYTF. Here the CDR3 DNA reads TGTGCCAGCAGTTCCGCAGACATCAGGGGCTACACCTTC.